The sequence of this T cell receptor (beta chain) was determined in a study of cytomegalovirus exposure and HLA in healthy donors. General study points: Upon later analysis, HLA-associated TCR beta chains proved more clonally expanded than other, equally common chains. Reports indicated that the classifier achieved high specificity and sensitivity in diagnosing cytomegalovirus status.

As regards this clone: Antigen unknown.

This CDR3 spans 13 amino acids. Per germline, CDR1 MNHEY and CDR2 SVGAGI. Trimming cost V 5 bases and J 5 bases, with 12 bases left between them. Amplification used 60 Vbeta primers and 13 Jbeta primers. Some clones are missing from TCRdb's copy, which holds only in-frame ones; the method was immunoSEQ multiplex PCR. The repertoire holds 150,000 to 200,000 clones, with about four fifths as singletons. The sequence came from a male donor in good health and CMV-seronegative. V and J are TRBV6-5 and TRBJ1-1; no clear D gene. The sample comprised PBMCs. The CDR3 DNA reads TGTGCCAGCAGTCCCCCGCCGAGGACTGAAGCTTTCTTT. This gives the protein CASSPPPRTEAFF.